This T cell receptor (beta chain) emerged from a study of blood T cell repertoires in COVID-19. For the study at large: Resolution of symptoms, clearance, or two negative PCRs was present in recovered Cohort 3 donors.

Original methodology: Reference gene primers were amplified, and this amplification served to estimate nucleated cell counts. The repertoire was sequenced with immunoSEQ multiplex PCR; TCRdb's copy has only in-frame clones and lacks some. Clone size and V and J calls were adopted from that table, with D and trimming inferred from the DNA. The table has 200,000 to 250,000 clones, about 90% seen once. Participants were placed into cohorts based on the clinical history they reported. Germline V lookup: CDR1 SGHDN, CDR2 FVKESK. V was clipped by 0 bases and J by 5 bases, with 7 bases between them. The CDR3 extends over 13 amino acids.

The chain employs TRBV14 and TRBJ1-2; no clear D. The sequence came from a woman between 50 and 59 years old in a cohort exposed to, infected with or recovered from COVID-19 (not recorded which). Sequencing input: PBMCs or T cells enriched from blood (not recorded which). This chain's CDR3 is CASSQDMLYGYTF. The CDR3 region has the DNA TGTGCCAGCAGCCAAGATATGTTATATGGCTACACCTTC.